The present T cell receptor (beta chain) was sequenced within a study of chemoradiotherapy in HPV16-positive cancers. The protocol was immunoSEQ multiplex PCR, while the TCRdb copy is restricted to in-frame clones and leaves out a portion. The profile covers 50,000 to 55,000 clones, with about nine tenths appearing a single time and roughly 3.4% taken by the ten largest. CDR3 length: 15 amino acids. Trimming shortened V by 5 bases and J by 3 bases, and 14 bases separated the two germline ends. Germline CDR1 SGHRS, CDR2 YFSETQ. This clone appeared once. This chain links TRBV5-1 with TRBJ2-2; D gene uncertain. This receptor was taken from a human donor with HPV-associated anogenital cancer. Sequenced material: blood, taken from a patient who underwent chemoradiotherapy. CDR3 sequence: CASRGRQADTGELFF. The CDR3 region has the DNA TGCGCCAGCAGGGGAAGGCAGGCGGACACCGGGGAGCTGTTTTTT.